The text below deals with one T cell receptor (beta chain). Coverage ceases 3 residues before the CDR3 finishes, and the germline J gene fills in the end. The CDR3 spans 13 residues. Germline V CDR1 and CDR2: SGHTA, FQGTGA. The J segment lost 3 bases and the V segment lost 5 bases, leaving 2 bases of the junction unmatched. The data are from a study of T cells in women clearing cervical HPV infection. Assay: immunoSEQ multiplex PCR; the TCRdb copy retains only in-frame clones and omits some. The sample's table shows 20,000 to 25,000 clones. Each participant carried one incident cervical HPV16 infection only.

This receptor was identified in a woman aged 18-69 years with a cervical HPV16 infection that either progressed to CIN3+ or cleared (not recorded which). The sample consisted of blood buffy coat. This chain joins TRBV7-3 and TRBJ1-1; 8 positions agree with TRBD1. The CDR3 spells CASSQGAYTEAFF. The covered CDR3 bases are TGTGCCAGCAGCCAGGGGGCTTACACTGAA.